This T cell receptor beta chain was identified during a study of T-cell memory formation after mild COVID-19. As to this clonotype: Its antigen remains unknown.

CDR1 is MNHEY and CDR2 is SVGEGT in the germline V gene. There are 13 residues in the CDR3. Trimming removed 2 bases at V and 11 bases at J, with 13 bases between. The TCR alpha and TCR beta cDNA libraries, bearing sample barcodes and UMIs, were generated by 5'RACE using constant-segment primers. MiXCR was run by TCRdb on the 5' RACE reads, yielding one entry per CDR3 protein. The sample carries under 200,000 distinct CDR3 sequences, about 28% recorded once. General observations from the study: Prior to infection, memory already included some responding clones, suggesting cross-reactive memory joined.

The receptor was derived from an adult woman who had mild COVID-19 (a few samples of this study predate the infection). Cell type and time point are not known. Sequenced: PBMCs or a T cell subset sorted from them (not recorded which). The chain uses TRBV6-2 or TRBV6-3 and TRBJ2-1; D not certain. CDR3 bases: TGTGCCAGCAGTTACGCCCCGATGCGTCAGCAGTTCTTC. Protein sequence: CASSYAPMRQQFF.